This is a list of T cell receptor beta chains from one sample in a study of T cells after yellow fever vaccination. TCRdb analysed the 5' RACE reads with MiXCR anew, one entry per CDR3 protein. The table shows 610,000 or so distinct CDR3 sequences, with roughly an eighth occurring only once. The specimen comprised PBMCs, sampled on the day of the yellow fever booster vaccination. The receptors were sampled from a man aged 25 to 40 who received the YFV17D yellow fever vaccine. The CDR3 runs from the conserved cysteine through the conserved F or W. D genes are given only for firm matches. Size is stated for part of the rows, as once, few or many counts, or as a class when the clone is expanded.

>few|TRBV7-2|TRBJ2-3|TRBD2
TGTGCCAGCAGGACTAGCGGGAGCGGGGCGCAGTATTTT
CASRTSGSGAQYF
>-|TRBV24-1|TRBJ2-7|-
TGTGCCACCAGTGATTCCTCCAACGGGAGAGGGAAGGGTTACGAGCAGTACTTC
CATSDSSNGRGKGYEQYF
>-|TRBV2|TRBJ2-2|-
TGTGCCAGCAGCGAGACTAGAGGGTCCACCGGGGAGCTGTTTTTT
CASSETRGSTGELFF
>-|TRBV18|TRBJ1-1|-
TGTGCCAGCTCCCTACGGTCGGGGCAGGTCACTGAAGCTTTCTTT
CASSLRSGQVTEAFF
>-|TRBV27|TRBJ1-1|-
TGTGCCAGCAGTTTAGAGGGGGGGCGTTCTTTCTTT
CASSLEGGRSFF
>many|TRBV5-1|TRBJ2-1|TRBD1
TGCGCCAGCAGCCCCGGGGCGCCAGGGGGCTACAATGAGCAGTTCTTC
CASSPGAPGGYNEQFF
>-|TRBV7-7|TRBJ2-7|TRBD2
TGTGCCAGCAGCCCGAATACCGGGACTAGCGCCTACTACGAGCAGTACTTC
CASSPNTGTSAYYEQYF
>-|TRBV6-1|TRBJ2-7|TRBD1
TGTGCCAGCAGCCTTTACGGGACAGGGAACTACGAGCAGTACTTC
CASSLYGTGNYEQYF
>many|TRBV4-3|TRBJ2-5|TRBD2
TGCGCCAGCAGCTCTTCCATTTCTAGCGGGAGTGCGACCCAGTACTTC
CASSSSISSGSATQYF
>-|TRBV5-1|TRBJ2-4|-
TGCGCCAGCAGCTTGGAGGCAGGATTAGCCAAAAACATTCAGTACTTC
CASSLEAGLAKNIQYF
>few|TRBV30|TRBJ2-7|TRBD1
TGTGCCTGGAGCTTACACAGGGGGTGGGAGCAGTACTTC
CAWSLHRGWEQYF
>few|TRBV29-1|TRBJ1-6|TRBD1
TGCAGCGTTGGGGACAGGGGTTCACCCCTCCACTTT
CSVGDRGSPLHF
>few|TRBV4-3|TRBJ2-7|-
TGCGCCAGCAGCCAAGATCTCGACAGGAGGTACGAGCAGTACTTC
CASSQDLDRRYEQYF
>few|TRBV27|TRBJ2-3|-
TGTGCCATCGGGGAAGGGGTGGATACGCAGTATTTT
CAIGEGVDTQYF
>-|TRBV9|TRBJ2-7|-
TGTGCCAGCAGCGGGGGAACAGCTCCTGAAGAGCAGTACTTC
CASSGGTAPEEQYF
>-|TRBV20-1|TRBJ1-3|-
TGCAGTGCTAGCCGGGACAACTCTGGAAACACCATATATTTT
CSASRDNSGNTIYF
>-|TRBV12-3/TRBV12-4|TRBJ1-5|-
TGTGCCAGCAGTTTAGGGCAGGGTGTGGGCAATCAGCCCCAGCATTTT
CASSLGQGVGNQPQHF
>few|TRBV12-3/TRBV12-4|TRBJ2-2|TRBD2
TGTGCCAGCAGTCCCGCGGGGGGGGGGCGGACCGGGGAGCTGTTTTTT
CASSPAGGGRTGELFF
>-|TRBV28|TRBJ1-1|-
TGTGCCAGCAGTCCACCGTCCTCCCTTGAAGCTTTCTTT
CASSPPSSLEAFF
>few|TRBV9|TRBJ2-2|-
TGTGCCAGCAGCGTAGTTCAGGGATTCACCGGGGAGCTGTTTTTT
CASSVVQGFTGELFF
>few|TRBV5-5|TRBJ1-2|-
TGTGCCAGCAGCCCTTCCCAGACCCATATCCCTGGCTACACCTTC
CASSPSQTHIPGYTF
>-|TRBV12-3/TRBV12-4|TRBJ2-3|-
TGTGCCAGCAGTGGAGGACAGCTACCCGGAGATACGCAGTATTTT
CASSGGQLPGDTQYF
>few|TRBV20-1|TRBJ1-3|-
TGCAGTCCAGAGTCACCGGGGCAGAGGGACACCATATATTTT
CSPESPGQRDTIYF
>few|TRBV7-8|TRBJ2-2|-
TGTGCCAGCAGGATGAGGCGGACGGACACCGGGGAGCTGTTTTTT
CASRMRRTDTGELFF
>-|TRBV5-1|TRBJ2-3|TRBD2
TGCGCCAGCAGCTTGGTCCTAGCGGGAGGGCCCACAGATACGCAGTATTTT
CASSLVLAGGPTDTQYF
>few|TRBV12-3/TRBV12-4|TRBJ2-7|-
TGTGCCAGCAGTTTACAGCAGGGGCCGTACGAGCAGTACTTC
CASSLQQGPYEQYF
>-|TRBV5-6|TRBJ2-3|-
TGTGCCAGCAGCTTGAATTATCGGAGTAGGAGGGCCACAGATACGCAGTATTTT
CASSLNYRSRRATDTQYF
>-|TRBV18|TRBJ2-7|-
TGTGCCACCGGGACGGGGGTCTCCTACGAGCAGTACTTC
CATGTGVSYEQYF
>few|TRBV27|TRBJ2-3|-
TGTGCCAGCAGTCGCCGAACTTACAGTGCAGATACGCAGTATTTT
CASSRRTYSADTQYF
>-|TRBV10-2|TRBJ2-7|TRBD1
TGCGCCGCAGGGTCCAGGGGGATCACCTACGAGCAGTACTTC
CAAGSRGITYEQYF
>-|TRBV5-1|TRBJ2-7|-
TGCGCCAGCAGCTTGTCTGGACAGACCTATGACGAGCAGTACTTC
CASSLSGQTYDEQYF
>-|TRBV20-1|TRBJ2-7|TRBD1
TGCAGTGCTAGAGATCCAGGGGGCTCCTACGAGCAGTACTTC
CSARDPGGSYEQYF
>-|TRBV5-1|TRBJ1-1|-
TGCGCCAGCAGCAACGGGGAGGGCACTGAAGCTTTCTTT
CASSNGEGTEAFF
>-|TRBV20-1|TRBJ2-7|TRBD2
TGCAGTGCTAGACAAGCGGGAGCCCCCTACGAGCAGTACTTC
CSARQAGAPYEQYF
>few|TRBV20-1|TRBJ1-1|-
TGCAGTGCTAGTATAACGAACACTGAAGCTTTCTTT
CSASITNTEAFF
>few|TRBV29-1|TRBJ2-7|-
TGCAGCGTTGATCTGGGGGCCGACGAGCAGTACTTC
CSVDLGADEQYF
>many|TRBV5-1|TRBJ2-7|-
TGCGCCAGCAGCTTGGACAGGGCTCCTTACGAGCAGTACTTC
CASSLDRAPYEQYF
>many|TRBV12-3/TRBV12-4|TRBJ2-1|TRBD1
TGTGCCAGCAGTCATGATAAGGGGGCCAATGAGCAGTTCTTC
CASSHDKGANEQFF
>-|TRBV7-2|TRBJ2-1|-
TGTGCCAGCAGCCGAGGCGCGGGCTCCTACAATGAGCAGTTCTTC
CASSRGAGSYNEQFF
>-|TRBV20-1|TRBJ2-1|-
TGCAGTGCTAGTTACTCCGGGGGCATTGTCTACAATGAGCAGTTCTTC
CSASYSGGIVYNEQFF
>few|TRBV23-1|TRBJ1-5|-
TGCGCCAGCAACCAACAGGGCCCAACCCGGTATCAGCCCCAGCATTTT
CASNQQGPTRYQPQHF
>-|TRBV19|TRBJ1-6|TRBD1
TGTGCCAGTGATTCTAGGGGGCGGAATTCACCCCTCCACTTT
CASDSRGRNSPLHF
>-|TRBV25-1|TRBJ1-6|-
TGTGCCAGCAGTGAATACTCGGGACTACCCCTCCACTTT
CASSEYSGLPLHF
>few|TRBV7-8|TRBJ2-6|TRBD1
TGTGCCAGCAGCTTACTGGGGACAGGGTTAATCGCCAACGTCCTGACTTTC
CASSLLGTGLIANVLTF
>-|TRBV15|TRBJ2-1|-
TGTGCCACCAGCAGAGGCGGACGCTCCTACAATGAGCAGTTCTTC
CATSRGGRSYNEQFF
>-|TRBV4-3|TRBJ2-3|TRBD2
TGCGCCAGCAGCCAACAAACTAGCGGAGATTATACAGATACGCAGTATTTT
CASSQQTSGDYTDTQYF
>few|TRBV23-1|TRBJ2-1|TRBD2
TGCGCCAGCAGTCAATGCCCTACTAGCGGGAGCCCCTACAATGAGCAGTTCTTC
CASSQCPTSGSPYNEQFF
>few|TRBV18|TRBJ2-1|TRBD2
TGTGCCAGCTCACCAAGGTCCGGGACTAGCGGGGCCTACAATGAGCAGTTCTTC
CASSPRSGTSGAYNEQFF
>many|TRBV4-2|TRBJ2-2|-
TGTGCCAGCAGCCAGTGGATTCCACAGACGCTCCTTGAGTTGCCGAACACCGGGGAGCTGTTTTTT
CASSQWIPQTLLELPNTGELFF
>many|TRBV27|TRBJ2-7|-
TGTGCCAGCAGTTTTCGGGCAGGCTTTAACTACGAGCAGTACTTC
CASSFRAGFNYEQYF
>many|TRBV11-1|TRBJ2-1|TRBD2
TGTGCCAGCAGCTCACCCAGCGGCCTAGCGGGAGCCCTCTCCTACAATGAGCAGTTCTTC
CASSSPSGLAGALSYNEQFF
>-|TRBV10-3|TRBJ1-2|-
TGTGCCATCAGCGCCCCAGATTCTAACTATGGCTACACCTTC
CAISAPDSNYGYTF